This T cell receptor beta chain was captured by sequencing in a study of blood T cell repertoires in COVID-19. Overall study: From T cells, B-cell-depleted T cells, or PBMCs came the material, which was cDNA or gDNA.

The data were produced by immunoSEQ multiplex PCR, yet TCRdb's version contains in-frame clones alone and is incomplete. Here the sample spans about 210,000 clones, around 83% being singletons. The germline gives CDR1 LNHDA, CDR2 SQIVND (reference sequence). Between the trimmed V and J ends, which lost 1 base and 7 bases, there was a span of 16 bases. The CDR3 spans 16 residues. This clonotype originated in a woman in her 50s with acute or convalescent COVID-19. The genes are TRBV19 and TRBJ2-2; D perhaps matches TRBD2 (5 bases). Material: peripheral blood. The CDR3 here is CASSIAGIGIRGELFF. The CDR3 DNA reads as TGTGCCAGTAGTATAGCGGGGATAGGGATCCGCGGGGAGCTGTTTTTT.